This TCR beta chain originates from a study of beta chain features in type 1 diabetes. V lost 4 bases and J lost 5; bases outside the gene matches: 10. In germline, CDR1 is SGDLS, CDR2 YYNGEE. The CDR3 is 15 amino acids. Reverse transcription of all isolated RNA meant that expressed TCRB transcripts were sequenced. An average about 3.8 million reads came from naive, central memory and regulatory T cell samples. Repertoires were generated with immunoSEQ multiplex PCR, while TCRdb's copy carries only in-frame clones and drops some. This table has around 300,000 clones, less than 15% appearing once. As to this clone: No antigen is known for it.

CD4+ naive, central memory, regulatory and stem cell-like memory subsets were isolated by sorting on CD45RO/CCR7/CD25/CD127/CD95/CD27. Purity (above 98%) was reached by all sorted populations. Whole-study results and caveats: Type 1 diabetes patients had moderately but significantly shorter TCRB CDR3s in all four CD4+ subsets.

This clonotype originated in a man aged 25-40 years in good health. V is TRBV9 and J is TRBJ2-5; TRBD1 agrees at 8 bases. Input material: central memory CD4+ T cells from blood. CDR3 residues: CASSPRFSGGETQYF. The CDR3 nucleotides are TGTGCCAGCAGCCCACGATTCTCAGGGGGCGAGACCCAGTACTTC.